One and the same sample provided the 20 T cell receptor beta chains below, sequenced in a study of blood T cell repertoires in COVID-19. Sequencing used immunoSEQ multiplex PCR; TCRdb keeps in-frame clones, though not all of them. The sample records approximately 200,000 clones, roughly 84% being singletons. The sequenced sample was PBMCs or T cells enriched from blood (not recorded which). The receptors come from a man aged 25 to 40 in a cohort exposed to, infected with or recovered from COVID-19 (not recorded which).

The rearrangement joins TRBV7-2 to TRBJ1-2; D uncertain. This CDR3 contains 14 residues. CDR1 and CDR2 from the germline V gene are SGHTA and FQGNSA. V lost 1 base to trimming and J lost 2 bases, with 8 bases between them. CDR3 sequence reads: CASSLEVRNYGYTF. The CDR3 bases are TGTGCCAGCAGCTTAGAGGTCAGGAACTATGGCTACACCTTC.

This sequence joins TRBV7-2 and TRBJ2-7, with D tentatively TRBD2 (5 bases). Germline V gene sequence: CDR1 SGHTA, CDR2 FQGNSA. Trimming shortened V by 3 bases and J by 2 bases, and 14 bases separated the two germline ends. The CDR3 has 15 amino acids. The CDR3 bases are TGTGCCAGCAGCTTGGATAGCGAAAGCCCCTACGAGCAGTACTTC. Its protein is CASSLDSESPYEQYF.

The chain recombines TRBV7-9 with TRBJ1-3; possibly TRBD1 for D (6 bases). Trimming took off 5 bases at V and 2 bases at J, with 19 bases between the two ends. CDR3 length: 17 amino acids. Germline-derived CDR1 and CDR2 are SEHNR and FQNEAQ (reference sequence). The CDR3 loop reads CASSPYLSGGPGNTIYF. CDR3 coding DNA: TGTGCCAGCAGCCCCTACCTTTCGGGGGGCCCTGGAAACACCATATATTTT.

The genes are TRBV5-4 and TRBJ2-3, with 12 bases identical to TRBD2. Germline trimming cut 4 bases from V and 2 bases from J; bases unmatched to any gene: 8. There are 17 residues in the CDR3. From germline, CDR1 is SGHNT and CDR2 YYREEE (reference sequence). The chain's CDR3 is CASSPGRTSGTTDTQYF. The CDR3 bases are TGTGCCAGCAGCCCGGGGCGGACTAGCGGGACCACAGATACGCAGTATTTT. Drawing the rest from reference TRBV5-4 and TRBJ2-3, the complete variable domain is ETGVTQSPTHLIKTRGQQVTLRCSSQSGHNTVSWYQQALGQGPQFIFQYYREEENGRGNFPPRFSGLQFPNYSSELNVNALELDDSALYLCASSPGRTSGTTDTQYFGPGTRLTVL.

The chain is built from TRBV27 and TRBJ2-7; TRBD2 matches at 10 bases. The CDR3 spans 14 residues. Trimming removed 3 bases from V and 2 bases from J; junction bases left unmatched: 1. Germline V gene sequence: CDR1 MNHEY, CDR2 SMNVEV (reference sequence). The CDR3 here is CASSFGTSAYEQYF. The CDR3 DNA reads TGTGCCAGCAGTTTTGGGACTAGCGCCTACGAGCAGTACTTC.

The CDR3 reads CASSFKGARGYTF. The CDR3 coding sequence is TGTGCCAGCAGCTTTAAGGGGGCTCGGGGCTACACCTTC. The chain combines TRBV7-2 with TRBJ1-2; 7 bases match TRBD1. V lost 3 bases and J lost 8; bases outside the gene matches: 6. The germline gives CDR1 SGHTA, CDR2 FQGNSA. The CDR3 runs 13 residues.

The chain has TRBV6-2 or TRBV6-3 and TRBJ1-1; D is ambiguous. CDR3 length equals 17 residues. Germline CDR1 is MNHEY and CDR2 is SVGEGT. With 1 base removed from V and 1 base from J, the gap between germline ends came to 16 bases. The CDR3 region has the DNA TGTGCCAGCAGTTACTACCCTGTAATAGATCCGAACACTGAAGCTTTCTTT. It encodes CASSYYPVIDPNTEAFF.

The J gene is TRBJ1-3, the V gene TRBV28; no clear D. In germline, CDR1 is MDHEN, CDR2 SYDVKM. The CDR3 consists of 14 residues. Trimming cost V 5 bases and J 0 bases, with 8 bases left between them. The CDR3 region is CASSGPGSGNTIYF. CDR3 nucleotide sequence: TGTGCCAGCAGTGGTCCGGGCTCTGGAAACACCATATATTTT.

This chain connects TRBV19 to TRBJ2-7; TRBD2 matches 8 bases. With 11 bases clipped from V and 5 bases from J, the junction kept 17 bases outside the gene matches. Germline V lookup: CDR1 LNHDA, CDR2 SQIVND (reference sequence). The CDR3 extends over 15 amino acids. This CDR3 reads CACGASGHHLNEQYF. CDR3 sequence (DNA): TGTGCCTGTGGGGCTAGCGGGCACCACTTGAACGAGCAGTACTTC. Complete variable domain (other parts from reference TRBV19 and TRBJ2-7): DGGITQSPKYLFRKEGQNVTLSCEQNLNHDAMYWYRQDPGQGLRLIYYSQIVNDFQKGDIAEGYSVSREKKESFPLTVTSAQKNPTAFYLCACGASGHHLNEQYFGPGTRLTVT.

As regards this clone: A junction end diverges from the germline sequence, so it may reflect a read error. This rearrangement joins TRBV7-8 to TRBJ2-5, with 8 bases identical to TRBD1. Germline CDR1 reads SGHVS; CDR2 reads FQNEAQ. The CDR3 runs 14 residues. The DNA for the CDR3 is TGTGCCAGCGGCTTGGGCGGACAGGGCAGGACCCAGTACTTC. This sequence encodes CASGLGGQGRTQYF.

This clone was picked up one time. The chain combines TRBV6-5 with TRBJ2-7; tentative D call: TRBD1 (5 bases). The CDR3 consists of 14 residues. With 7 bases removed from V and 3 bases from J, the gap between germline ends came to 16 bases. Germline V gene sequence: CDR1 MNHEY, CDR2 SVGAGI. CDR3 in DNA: TGTGCCAGCACCCCACTTACAGGTGACTACGAGCAGTACTTC. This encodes CASTPLTGDYEQYF.

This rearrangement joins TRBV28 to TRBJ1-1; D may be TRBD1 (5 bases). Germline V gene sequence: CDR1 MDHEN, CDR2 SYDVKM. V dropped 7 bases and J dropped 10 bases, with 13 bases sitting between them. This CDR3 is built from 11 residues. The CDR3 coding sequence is TGTGCCAGCACCGCCGGGAGGGGAGCTTTCTTT. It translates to CASTAGRGAFF. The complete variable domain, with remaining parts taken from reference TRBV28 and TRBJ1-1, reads DVKVTQSSRYLVKRTGEKVFLECVQDMDHENMFWYRQDPGLGLRLIYFSYDVKMKEKGDIPEGYSVSREKKERFSLILESASTNQTSMYLCASTAGRGAFFGQGTRLTVV.

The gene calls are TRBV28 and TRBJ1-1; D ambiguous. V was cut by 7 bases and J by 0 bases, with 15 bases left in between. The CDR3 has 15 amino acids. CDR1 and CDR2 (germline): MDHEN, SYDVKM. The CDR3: CASTAPNSMNTEAFF. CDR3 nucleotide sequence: TGTGCCAGCACCGCTCCTAACAGCATGAACACTGAAGCTTTCTTT.

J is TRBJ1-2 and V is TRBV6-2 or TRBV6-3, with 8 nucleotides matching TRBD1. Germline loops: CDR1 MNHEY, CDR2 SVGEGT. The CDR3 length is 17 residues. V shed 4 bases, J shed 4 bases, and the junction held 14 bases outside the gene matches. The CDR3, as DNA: TGTGCCAGCAGTTTGGGAACCGGGACAGGCGAATCCTATGGCTACACCTTC. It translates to CASSLGTGTGESYGYTF.

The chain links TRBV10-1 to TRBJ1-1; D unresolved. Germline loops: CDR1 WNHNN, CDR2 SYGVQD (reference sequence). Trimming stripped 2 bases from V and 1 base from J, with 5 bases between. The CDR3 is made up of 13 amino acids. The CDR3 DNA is TGCGCCAGCAGTGAGCAGGCGAACACTGAAGCTTTCTTT. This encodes CASSEQANTEAFF.

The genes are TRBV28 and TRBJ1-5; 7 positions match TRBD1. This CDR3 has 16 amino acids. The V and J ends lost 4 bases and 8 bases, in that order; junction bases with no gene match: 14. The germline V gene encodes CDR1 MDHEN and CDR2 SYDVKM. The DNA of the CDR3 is TGTGCCAGCAGTTCACCGACACAGGGGAGCTGGGAGCCCCAGCATTTT. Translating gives CASSSPTQGSWEPQHF.

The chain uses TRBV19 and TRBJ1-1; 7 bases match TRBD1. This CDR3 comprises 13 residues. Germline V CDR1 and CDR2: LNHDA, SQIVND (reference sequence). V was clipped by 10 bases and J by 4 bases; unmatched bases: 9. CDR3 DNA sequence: TGTGCCACTCAAAGCAGGGGGAGCACTGAAGCTTTCTTT. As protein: CATQSRGSTEAFF.

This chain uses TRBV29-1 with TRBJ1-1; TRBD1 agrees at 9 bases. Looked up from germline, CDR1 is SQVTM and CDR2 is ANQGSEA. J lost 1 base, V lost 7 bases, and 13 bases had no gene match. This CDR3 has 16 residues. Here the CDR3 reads CSGGESTGQGNTEAFF. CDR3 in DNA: TGCAGCGGGGGGGAGTCGACGGGACAGGGGAACACTGAAGCTTTCTTT.

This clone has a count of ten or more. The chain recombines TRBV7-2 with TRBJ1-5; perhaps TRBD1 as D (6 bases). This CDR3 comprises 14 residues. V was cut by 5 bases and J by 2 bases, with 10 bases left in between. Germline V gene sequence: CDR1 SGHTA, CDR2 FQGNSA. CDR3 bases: TGTGCCAGCAGCCCCTCAGGGGGCAATCAGCCCCAGCATTTT. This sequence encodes CASSPSGGNQPQHF. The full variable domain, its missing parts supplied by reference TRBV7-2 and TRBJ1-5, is GAGVSQSPSNKVTEKGKDVELRCDPISGHTALYWYRQSLGQGLEFLIYFQGNSAPDKSGLPSDRFSAERTGGSVSTLTIQRTQQEDSAVYLCASSPSGGNQPQHFGDGTRLSIL.

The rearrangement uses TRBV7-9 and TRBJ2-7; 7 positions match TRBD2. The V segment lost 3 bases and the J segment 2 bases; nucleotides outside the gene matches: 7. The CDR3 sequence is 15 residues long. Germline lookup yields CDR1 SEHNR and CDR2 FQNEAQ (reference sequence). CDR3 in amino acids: CASSFFSSGTYEQYF. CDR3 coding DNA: TGTGCCAGCAGCTTCTTTTCTAGCGGAACCTACGAGCAGTACTTC.